This TCR beta chain was identified in a study of blood T cell repertoires in COVID-19. Study-level background: Sample material is recorded as cDNA or gDNA derived from T cells, B-cell-depleted T cells, or PBMCs.

In the source study's methods: Amplifying reference gene primers gave estimates of nucleated cell counts. This table comes from immunoSEQ multiplex PCR, and its TCRdb copy is limited to in-frame clones, with some not included. V and J calls plus clone size are reproduced from that table; the DNA served to infer D and trimming. The sample includes about 150,000 clones, more than 80% of them seen just once. Germline V CDR1 and CDR2: SNHLY, FYNNEI. Losses at the gene ends were 8 bases for V and 8 bases for J; bases not matched to a gene: 6. The CDR3 contains 12 residues. V gene TRBV2 combines with J gene TRBJ1-2; TRBD1 matches 9 bases. Sequencing was carried out using peripheral blood. This TCR was sampled from a man aged 45-65 years with acute or convalescent COVID-19. In DNA, the CDR3 is TGTGCCAGCCCCGGACAGGGGCAGGGCTACACCTTC. Protein: CASPGQGQGYTF.